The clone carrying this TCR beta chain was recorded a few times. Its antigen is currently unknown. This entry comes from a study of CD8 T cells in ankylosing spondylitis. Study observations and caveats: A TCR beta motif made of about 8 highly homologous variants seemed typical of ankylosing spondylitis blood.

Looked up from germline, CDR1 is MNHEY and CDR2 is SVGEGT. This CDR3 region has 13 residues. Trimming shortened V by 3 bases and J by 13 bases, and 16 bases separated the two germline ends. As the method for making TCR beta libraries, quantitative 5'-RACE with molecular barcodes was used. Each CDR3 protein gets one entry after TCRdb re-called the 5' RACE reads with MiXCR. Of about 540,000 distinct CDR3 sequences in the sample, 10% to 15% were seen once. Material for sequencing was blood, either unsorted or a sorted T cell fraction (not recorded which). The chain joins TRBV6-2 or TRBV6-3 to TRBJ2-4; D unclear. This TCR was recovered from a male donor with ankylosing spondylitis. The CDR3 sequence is CASSYYRTTGQYF. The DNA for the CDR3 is TGTGCCAGCAGTTATTATCGAACGACGGGCCAGTACTTC.